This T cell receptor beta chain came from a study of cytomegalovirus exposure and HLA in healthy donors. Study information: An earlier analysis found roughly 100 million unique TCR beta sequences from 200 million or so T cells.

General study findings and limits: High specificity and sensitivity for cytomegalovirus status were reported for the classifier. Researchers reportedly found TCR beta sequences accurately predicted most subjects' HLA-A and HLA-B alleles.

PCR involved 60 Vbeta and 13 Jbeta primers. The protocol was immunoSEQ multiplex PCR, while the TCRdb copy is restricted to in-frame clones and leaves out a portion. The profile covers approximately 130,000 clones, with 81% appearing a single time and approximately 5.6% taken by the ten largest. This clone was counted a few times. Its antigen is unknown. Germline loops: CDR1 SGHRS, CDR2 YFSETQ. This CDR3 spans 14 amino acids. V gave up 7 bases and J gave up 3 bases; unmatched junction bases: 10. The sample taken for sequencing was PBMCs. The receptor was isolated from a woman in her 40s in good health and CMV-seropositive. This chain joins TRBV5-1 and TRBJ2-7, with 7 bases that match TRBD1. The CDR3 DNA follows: TGCGCCAGCCAAAGGGACAGCGCCAACTACGAGCAGTACTTC. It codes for CASQRDSANYEQYF.